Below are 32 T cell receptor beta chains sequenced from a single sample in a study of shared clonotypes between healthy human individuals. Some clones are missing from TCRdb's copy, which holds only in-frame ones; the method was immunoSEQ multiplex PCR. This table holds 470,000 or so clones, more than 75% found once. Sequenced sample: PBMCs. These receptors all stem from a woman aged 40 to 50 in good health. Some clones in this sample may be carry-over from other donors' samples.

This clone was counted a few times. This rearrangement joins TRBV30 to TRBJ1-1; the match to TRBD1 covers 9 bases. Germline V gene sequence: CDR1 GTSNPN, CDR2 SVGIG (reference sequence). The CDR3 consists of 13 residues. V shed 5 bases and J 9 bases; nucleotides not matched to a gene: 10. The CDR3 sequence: CAWLGTGRRQAFF. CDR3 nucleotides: TGTGCCTGGCTCGGGACAGGGCGACGCCAAGCTTTCTTT.

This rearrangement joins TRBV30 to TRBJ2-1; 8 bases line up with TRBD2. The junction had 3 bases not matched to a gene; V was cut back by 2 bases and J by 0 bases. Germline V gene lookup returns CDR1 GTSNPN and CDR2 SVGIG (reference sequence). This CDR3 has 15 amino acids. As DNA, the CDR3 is TGTGCCTGGAGTTCCAGCGGGGGCTCCTACAATGAGCAGTTCTTC. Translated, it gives CAWSSSGGSYNEQFF.

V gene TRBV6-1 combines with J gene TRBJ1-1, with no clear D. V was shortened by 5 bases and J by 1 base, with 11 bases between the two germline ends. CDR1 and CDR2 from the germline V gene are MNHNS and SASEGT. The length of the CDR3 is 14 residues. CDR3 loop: CASSKRVSNTEAFF. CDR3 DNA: TGTGCCAGCAGTAAAAGGGTATCGAACACTGAAGCTTTCTTT.

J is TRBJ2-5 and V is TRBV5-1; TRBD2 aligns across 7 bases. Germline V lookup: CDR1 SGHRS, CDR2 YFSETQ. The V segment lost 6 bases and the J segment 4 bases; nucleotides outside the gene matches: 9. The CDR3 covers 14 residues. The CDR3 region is CASNREGVPETQYF. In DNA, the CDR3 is TGCGCCAGCAATAGGGAGGGAGTTCCAGAGACCCAGTACTTC. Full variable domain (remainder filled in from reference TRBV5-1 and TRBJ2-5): KAGVTQTPRYLIKTRGQQVTLSCSPISGHRSVSWYQQTPGQGLQFLFEYFSETQRNKGNFPGRFSGRQFSNSRSEMNVSTLELGDSALYLCASNREGVPETQYFGPGTRLLVL.

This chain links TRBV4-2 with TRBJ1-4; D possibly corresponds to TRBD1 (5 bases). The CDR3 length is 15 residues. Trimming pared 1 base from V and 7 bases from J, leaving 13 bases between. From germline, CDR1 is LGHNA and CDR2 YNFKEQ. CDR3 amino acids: CASSQGARVAEKLFF. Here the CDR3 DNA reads TGTGCCAGCAGCCAAGGCGCCAGGGTGGCTGAAAAACTGTTTTTT.

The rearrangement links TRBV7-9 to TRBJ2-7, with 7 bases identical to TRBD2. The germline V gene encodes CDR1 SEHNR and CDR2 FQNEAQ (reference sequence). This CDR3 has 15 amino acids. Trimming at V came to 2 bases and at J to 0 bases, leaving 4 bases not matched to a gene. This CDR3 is CASSLTSENSYEQYF. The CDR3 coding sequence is TGTGCCAGCAGCTTAACTAGCGAGAACTCCTACGAGCAGTACTTC.

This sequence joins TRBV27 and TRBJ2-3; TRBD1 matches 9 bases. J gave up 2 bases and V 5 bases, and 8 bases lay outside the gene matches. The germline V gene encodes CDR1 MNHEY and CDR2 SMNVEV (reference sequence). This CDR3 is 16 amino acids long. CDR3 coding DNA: TGTGCCAGCAGTGCCGGGACAGGGTCCTACACAGATACGCAGTATTTT. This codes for CASSAGTGSYTDTQYF.

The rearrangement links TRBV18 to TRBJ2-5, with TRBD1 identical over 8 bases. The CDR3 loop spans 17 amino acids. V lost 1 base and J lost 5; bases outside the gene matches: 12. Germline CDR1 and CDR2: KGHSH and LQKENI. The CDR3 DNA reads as TGTGCCAGCTCACCACGTCCCGGGACAGGTTCGGGGGAGACCCAGTACTTC. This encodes CASSPRPGTGSGETQYF.

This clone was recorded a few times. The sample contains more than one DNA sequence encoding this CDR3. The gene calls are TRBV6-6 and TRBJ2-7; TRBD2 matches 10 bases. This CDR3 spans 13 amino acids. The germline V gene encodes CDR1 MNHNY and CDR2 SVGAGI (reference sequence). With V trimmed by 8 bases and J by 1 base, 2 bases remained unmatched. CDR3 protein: CASSGLASYEQYF. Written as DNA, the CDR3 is TGTGCCAGCTCGGGACTAGCGTCCTACGAGCAGTACTTC.

The CDR3 sequence is CASSSSTDTQYF. The CDR3 nucleotides are TGTGCCAGCAGCTCCAGCACAGATACGCAGTATTTT. The rearrangement links TRBV2 to TRBJ2-3, with D unclear. The V and J ends lost 6 bases and 0 bases respectively, with 4 bases between them. This CDR3 is 12 amino acids long. Germline V CDR1 and CDR2: SNHLY, FYNNEI. The full variable domain, completed using reference TRBV2 and TRBJ2-3, is EPEVTQTPSHQVTQMGQEVILRCVPISNHLYFYWYRQILGQKVEFLVSFYNNEISEKSEIFDDQFSVERPDGSNFTLKIRSTKLEDSAMYFCASSSSTDTQYFGPGTRLTVL.

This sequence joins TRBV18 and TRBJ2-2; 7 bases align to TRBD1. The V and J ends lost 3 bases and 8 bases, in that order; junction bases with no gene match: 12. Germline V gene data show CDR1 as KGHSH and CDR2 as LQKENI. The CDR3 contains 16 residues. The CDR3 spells CASSPPLGTVSGELFF. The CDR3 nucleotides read TGTGCCAGCTCACCTCCGCTAGGGACAGTCTCAGGGGAGCTGTTTTTT.

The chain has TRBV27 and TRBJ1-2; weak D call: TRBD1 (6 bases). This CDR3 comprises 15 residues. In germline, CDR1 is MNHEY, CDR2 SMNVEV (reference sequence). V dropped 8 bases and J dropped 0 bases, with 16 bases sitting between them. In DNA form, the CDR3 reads TGTGCCAGCGGCTGGGACACAGGGTCTAACTATGGCTACACCTTC. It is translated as CASGWDTGSNYGYTF.

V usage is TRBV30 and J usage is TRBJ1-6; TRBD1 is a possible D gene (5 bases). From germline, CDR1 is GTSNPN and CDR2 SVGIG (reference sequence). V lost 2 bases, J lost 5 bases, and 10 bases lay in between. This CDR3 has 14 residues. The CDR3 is CAWSLGRNNSPLHF. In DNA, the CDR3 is TGTGCCTGGAGTCTGGGACGGAATAATTCACCCCTCCACTTT.

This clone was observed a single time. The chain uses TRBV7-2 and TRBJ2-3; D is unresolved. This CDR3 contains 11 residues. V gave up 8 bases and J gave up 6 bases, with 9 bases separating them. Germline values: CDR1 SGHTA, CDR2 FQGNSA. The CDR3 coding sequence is TGTGCCAGCCGCTCTGGGGATACGCAGTATTTT. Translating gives CASRSGDTQYF.

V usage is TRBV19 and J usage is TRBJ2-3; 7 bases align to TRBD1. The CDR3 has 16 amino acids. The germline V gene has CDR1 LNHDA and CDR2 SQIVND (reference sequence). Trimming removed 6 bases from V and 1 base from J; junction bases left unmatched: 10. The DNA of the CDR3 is TGTGCCAGTAGGATGGGATGGGACAGAGGCACAGATACGCAGTATTTT. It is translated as CASRMGWDRGTDTQYF.

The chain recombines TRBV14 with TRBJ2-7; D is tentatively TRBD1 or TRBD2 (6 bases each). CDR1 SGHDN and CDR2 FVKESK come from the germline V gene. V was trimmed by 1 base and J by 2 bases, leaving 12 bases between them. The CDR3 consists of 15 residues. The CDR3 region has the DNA TGTGCCAGCAGCCAAGGGGGGGCTAGGCCCTACGAGCAGTACTTC. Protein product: CASSQGGARPYEQYF.

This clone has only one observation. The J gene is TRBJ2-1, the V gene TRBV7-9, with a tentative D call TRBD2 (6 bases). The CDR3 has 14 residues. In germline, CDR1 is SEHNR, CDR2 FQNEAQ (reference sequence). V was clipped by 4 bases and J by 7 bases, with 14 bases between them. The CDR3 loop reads CASSSSQTSNEQFF. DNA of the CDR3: TGTGCCAGCAGCTCCAGTCAGACTAGTAATGAGCAGTTCTTC.

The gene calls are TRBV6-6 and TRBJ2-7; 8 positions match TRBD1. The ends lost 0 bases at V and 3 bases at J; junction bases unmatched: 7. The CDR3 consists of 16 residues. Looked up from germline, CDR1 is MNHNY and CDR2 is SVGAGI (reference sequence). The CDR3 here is CASSYSSGDRIYEQYF. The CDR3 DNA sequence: TGTGCCAGCAGTTACTCTTCTGGGGACAGGATCTACGAGCAGTACTTC.

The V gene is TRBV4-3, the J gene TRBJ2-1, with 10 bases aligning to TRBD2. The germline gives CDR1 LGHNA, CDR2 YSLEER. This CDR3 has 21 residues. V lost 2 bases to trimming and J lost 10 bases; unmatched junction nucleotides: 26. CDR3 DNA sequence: TGCGCCAGCAGCCAAAGAGTGGGAGGGACTAGCGCACGAAAATCCCCCGGCGAGCAGTTCTTC. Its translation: CASSQRVGGTSARKSPGEQFF.

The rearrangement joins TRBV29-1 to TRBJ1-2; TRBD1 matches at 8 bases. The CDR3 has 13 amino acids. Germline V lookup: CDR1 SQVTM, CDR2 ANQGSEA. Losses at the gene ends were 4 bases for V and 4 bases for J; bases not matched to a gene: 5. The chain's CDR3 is CSVVSGGGYGYTF. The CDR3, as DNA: TGCAGCGTTGTCTCAGGGGGCGGCTATGGCTACACCTTC.

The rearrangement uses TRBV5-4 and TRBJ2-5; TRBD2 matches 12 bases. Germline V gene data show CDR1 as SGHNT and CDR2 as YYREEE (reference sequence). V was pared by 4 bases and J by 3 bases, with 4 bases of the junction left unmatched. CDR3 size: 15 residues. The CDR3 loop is CASSGLAGGEETQYF. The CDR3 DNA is TGTGCCAGCAGCGGCCTAGCGGGAGGGGAAGAGACCCAGTACTTC.

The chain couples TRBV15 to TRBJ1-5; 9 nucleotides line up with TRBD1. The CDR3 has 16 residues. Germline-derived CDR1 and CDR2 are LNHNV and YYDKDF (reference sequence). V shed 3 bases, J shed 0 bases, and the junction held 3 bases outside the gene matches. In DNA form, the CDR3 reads TGTGCCACCAGCAGGGACAGGGGCCATAGCAATCAGCCCCAGCATTTT. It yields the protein CATSRDRGHSNQPQHF.

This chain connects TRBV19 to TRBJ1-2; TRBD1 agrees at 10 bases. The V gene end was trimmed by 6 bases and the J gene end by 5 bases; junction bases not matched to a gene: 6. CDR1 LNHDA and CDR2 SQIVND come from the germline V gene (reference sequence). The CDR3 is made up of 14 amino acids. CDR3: CASRRPGQGYGYTF. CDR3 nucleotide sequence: TGTGCCAGTAGGAGACCGGGACAGGGGTATGGCTACACCTTC.

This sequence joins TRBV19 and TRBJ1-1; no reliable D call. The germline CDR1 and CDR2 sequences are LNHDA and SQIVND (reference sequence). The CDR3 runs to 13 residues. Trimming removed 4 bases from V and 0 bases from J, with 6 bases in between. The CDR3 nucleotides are TGTGCCAGTAGTACTTCCATGAACACTGAAGCTTTCTTT. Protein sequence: CASSTSMNTEAFF.

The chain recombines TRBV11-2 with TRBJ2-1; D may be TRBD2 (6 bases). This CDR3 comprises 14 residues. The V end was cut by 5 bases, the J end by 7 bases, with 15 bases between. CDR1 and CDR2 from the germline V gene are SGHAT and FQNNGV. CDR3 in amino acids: CASSPSGVLNEQFF. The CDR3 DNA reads TGTGCCAGCAGCCCCTCGGGGGTACTGAATGAGCAGTTCTTC.

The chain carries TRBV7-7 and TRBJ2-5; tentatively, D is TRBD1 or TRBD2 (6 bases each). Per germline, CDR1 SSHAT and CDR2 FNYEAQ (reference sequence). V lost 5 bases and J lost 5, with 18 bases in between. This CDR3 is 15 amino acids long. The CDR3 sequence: CASSERGLEDETQYF. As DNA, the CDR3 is TGTGCCAGCAGCGAACGGGGGCTAGAGGATGAGACCCAGTACTTC.

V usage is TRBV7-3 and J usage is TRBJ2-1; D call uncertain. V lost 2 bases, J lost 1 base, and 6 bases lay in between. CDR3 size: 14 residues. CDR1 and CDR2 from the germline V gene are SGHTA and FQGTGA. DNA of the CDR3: TGTGCCAGCAGCTTAGACCTGTCCTACAATGAGCAGTTCTTC. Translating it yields CASSLDLSYNEQFF.

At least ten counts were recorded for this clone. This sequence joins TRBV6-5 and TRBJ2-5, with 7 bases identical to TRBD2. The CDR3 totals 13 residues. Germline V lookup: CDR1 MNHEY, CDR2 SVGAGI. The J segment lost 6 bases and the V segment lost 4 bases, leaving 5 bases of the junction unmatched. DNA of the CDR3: TGTGCCAGCAGTTCCTGGGGGGGAAAGACCCAGTACTTC. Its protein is CASSSWGGKTQYF.

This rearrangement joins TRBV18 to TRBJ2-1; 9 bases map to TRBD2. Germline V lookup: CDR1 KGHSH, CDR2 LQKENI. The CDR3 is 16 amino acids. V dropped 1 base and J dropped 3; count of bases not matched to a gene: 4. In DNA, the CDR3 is TGTGCCAGCTCACCACTAGCGGGAGACATCTACAATGAGCAGTTCTTC. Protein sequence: CASSPLAGDIYNEQFF.

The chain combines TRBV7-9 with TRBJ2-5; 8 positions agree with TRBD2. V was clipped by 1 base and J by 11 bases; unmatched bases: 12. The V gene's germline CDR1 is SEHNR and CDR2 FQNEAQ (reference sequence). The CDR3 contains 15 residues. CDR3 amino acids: CASSLGRAGAGEQYF. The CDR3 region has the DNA TGTGCCAGCAGCTTAGGTCGAGCGGGAGCGGGGGAGCAGTACTTC.

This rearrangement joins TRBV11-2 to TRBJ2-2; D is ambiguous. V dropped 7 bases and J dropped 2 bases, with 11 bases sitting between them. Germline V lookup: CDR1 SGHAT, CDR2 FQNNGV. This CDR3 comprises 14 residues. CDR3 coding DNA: TGTGCCAGCACACGCGGACCTAACACCGGGGAGCTGTTTTTT. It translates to CASTRGPNTGELFF.

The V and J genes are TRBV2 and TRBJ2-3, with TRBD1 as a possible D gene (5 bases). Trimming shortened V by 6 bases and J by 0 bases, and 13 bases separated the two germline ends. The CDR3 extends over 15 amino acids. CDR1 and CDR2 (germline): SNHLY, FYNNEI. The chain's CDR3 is CASRLRASSTDTQYF. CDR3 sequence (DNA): TGTGCCAGCAGACTCAGGGCCTCTAGCACAGATACGCAGTATTTT.